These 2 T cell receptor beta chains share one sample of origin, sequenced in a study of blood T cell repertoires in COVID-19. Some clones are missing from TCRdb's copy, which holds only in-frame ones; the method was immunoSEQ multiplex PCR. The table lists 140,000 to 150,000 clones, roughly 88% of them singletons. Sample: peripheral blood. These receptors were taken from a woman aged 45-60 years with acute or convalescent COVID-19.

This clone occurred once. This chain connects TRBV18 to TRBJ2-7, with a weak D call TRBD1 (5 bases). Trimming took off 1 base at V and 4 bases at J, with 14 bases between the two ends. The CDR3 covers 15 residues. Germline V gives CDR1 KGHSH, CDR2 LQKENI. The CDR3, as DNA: TGTGCCAGCTCACCACGAGCAGGGTTAGGGTACGAGCAGTACTTC. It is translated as CASSPRAGLGYEQYF.

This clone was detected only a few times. The DNA of the CDR3 is TGTGCCAGCAGCCCTCGGTTGGAGGGCTGGGCCAACGTCCTGACTTTC. Its translation: CASSPRLEGWANVLTF. The chain is built from TRBV9 and TRBJ2-6; possible D gene TRBD2, 6 bases. This CDR3 is built from 16 residues. V was cut by 4 bases and J by 5 bases, with 16 bases left in between. From germline, CDR1 is SGDLS and CDR2 YYNGEE. Combining the CDR3 with reference TRBV9 and TRBJ2-6 gives the whole variable domain DSGVTQTPKHLITATGQRVTLRCSPRSGDLSVYWYQQSLDQGLQFLIQYYNGEERAKGNILERFSAQQFPDLHSELNLSSLELGDSALYFCASSPRLEGWANVLTFGAGSRLTVL.